A selection of T cell receptor beta chains follows, all from one sample in a study of graft-versus-host responses after intestinal transplantation. Clones were sequenced by immunoSEQ multiplex PCR, and TCRdb holds only the in-frame ones, with some missing. The sample gives tens of thousands of clones, about 94% of which show up once; 0.15% to 0.2% is in the top ten. For these receptors, no antigen is known. This sample comprised unstimulated CD4+ T cells sorted from spleen or lymph node cells, obtained before transplant. These receptors were collected from a human donor who was the organ donor for an intestinal transplant. Each CDR3 is given with its conserved first and last residue. Each record gives: J gene, clone size, D gene, V gene, CDR3 DNA, CDR3 protein. A D gene is named only where the DNA matches it firmly. A clone size is listed for some rows: how often the clone was seen (once, few, many), or a class if it is expanded.

TRBJ1-4,-,-,TRBV7-9,TGTGCCAGCAGCTTCGTCCTGGGAGGGAATGAAAAACTGTTTTTT,CASSFVLGGNEKLFF
TRBJ2-7,-,-,TRBV6-5,TGTGCCAGCAGGCGAGCAGGGACCTCCTACGAGCAGTACTTC,CASRRAGTSYEQYF
TRBJ1-3,-,-,TRBV9,TGTGCCAGCAGCGTAGGTCGGGGGCCTGGAAACACCATATATTTT,CASSVGRGPGNTIYF
TRBJ2-5,-,TRBD2,TRBV27,TGTGCCAGCAGTCGTTCGACTAGCGGGGGGCCAATAAAGACCCAGTACTTC,CASSRSTSGGPIKTQYF
TRBJ2-7,-,-,TRBV6-6,TGTGCCAGCAGGCTGGGGAGTCTCAACGGCGAGCAGTACTTC,CASRLGSLNGEQYF
TRBJ2-3,-,-,TRBV5-6,TGTGCCAGCAGCTTGCCGGCAGATACGCAGTATTTT,CASSLPADTQYF
TRBJ2-7,few,TRBD1,TRBV6-5,TGTGCCAGCAGTTACTCGGCAGGGGGAGAGTACGAGCAGTACTTC,CASSYSAGGEYEQYF
TRBJ2-1,few,-,TRBV9,TGTGCCAGCAGCGTAGAGGGGGGGTCCTACAATGAGCAGTTCTTC,CASSVEGGSYNEQFF
TRBJ1-1,few,-,TRBV11-2,TGTGCCAGCAGCTTAGACAGGGACACTGAAGCTTTCTTT,CASSLDRDTEAFF
TRBJ2-1,-,-,TRBV9,TGTGCCAGCAGCCCCCTAGTAGGGACTCACTACAATGAGCAGTTCTTC,CASSPLVGTHYNEQFF
TRBJ1-4,-,TRBD1,TRBV11-3,TGTGCCAGCAGCCGGGACAGCGATAATGAAAAACTGTTTTTT,CASSRDSDNEKLFF
TRBJ1-5,-,-,TRBV18,TGTGCCAGCTCAAGCCCCGCGCGGGGGCCTTATAGCAATCAGCCCCAGCATTTT,CASSSPARGPYSNQPQHF
TRBJ2-7,-,-,TRBV28,TGTGCCAGCACGTATAGGGCAAAGCAGTACTTC,CASTYRAKQYF
TRBJ1-4,-,TRBD1,TRBV10-3,TGTGCCATCAGTGAGTCCAGGACAGGGTTTAATGAAAAACTGTTTTTT,CAISESRTGFNEKLFF
TRBJ2-3,-,-,TRBV29-1,TGCAGCGTTGAAAAGTCTGCGCGGACAGATACGCAGTATTTT,CSVEKSARTDTQYF
TRBJ1-1,-,-,TRBV18,TGTGCCAGCTCACCAGGGAACGGGAACACTGAAGCTTTCTTT,CASSPGNGNTEAFF
TRBJ2-2,few,TRBD2,TRBV5-1,TGCGCCAGCAGCTTACTTCTAGCGGGGGGGAACACCGGGGAGCTGTTTTTT,CASSLLLAGGNTGELFF
TRBJ1-6,-,TRBD1,TRBV7-9,TGTGCCAGCAGCTTGACAGGGGAGGGTTCACCCCTCCACTTT,CASSLTGEGSPLHF
TRBJ2-2,-,TRBD2,TRBV11-2,TGTGCCAGCAGCTTAAGCGGGGGCAACACCGGGGAGCTGTTTTTT,CASSLSGGNTGELFF
TRBJ1-1,-,TRBD1,TRBV10-3,TGTGCCATCAGTTACAGGGGCACGAACACTGAAGCTTTCTTT,CAISYRGTNTEAFF
TRBJ2-7,-,TRBD1,TRBV7-3,TGTGCCAGCAGCTTAACTTATGGGACAGGGGACGAGCAGTACTTC,CASSLTYGTGDEQYF
TRBJ2-7,once,-,TRBV19,TGTGCCAGTAGTATAGCAGGCCTAGCTTCCTACGAGCAGTACTTC,CASSIAGLASYEQYF
TRBJ2-4,-,-,TRBV5-1,TGCGCCAGCAGCTTCGCGGACATTCAGTACTTC,CASSFADIQYF
TRBJ2-3,-,-,TRBV29-1,TGCAGCGCCCCGTCGCAACGGAGCCCTAGCACAGATACGCAGTATTTT,CSAPSQRSPSTDTQYF
TRBJ2-1,-,-,TRBV5-1,TGCGCCAGCAGCTTGGCGGGTTCCTACAATGAGCAGTTCTTC,CASSLAGSYNEQFF
TRBJ2-7,-,TRBD1,TRBV6-1,TGTGCCAGCAGTCCCGGGACAGGGAACTACGAGCAGTACTTC,CASSPGTGNYEQYF
TRBJ2-5,-,-,TRBV11-2,TGTGCCAGCAGCTTTTCCGTAGTCACCCAGTACTTC,CASSFSVVTQYF
TRBJ2-7,-,TRBD1,TRBV4-1,TGCGCCAGCAGCCCCGTCAGGACAGGTCTCTACGAGCAGTACTTC,CASSPVRTGLYEQYF
TRBJ2-3,-,-,TRBV6-1,TGTGCCAGCAGTACAAACAGGGACGATACGCAGTATTTT,CASSTNRDDTQYF
TRBJ2-5,-,-,TRBV19,TGTGCCAGTATGGCCAGAGAGACAGAGACCCAGTACTTC,CASMARETETQYF
TRBJ1-6,-,-,TRBV27,TGTGCCAGCAGTTTATCAGGGGGCTCCTATAATTCACCCCTCCACTTT,CASSLSGGSYNSPLHF
TRBJ2-1,-,-,TRBV19,TGTGCCAGTAGTATGACGAATGAGCAGTTCTTC,CASSMTNEQFF
TRBJ2-7,few,-,TRBV4-1,TGCGCCAGCAGTAAAGAGGAGGGCTCCTACGAGCAGTACTTC,CASSKEEGSYEQYF
TRBJ1-1,-,-,TRBV18,TGTGCCAGCTCACCGAGCCGGGACACTGAAGCTTTCTTT,CASSPSRDTEAFF
TRBJ1-2,-,-,TRBV19,TGTGCCAGTAGGCCGACAGTGAATAACTATGGCTGCACCTTC,CASRPTVNNYGCTF
TRBJ1-1,-,-,TRBV29-1,TGCAGCGGCCGTAACACTGAAGCTTTCTTT,CSGRNTEAFF
TRBJ2-7,-,-,TRBV5-5,TGTGCCAGCAGCTTGGCCGGACAATCTTCCTACGAGCAGTACTTC,CASSLAGQSSYEQYF